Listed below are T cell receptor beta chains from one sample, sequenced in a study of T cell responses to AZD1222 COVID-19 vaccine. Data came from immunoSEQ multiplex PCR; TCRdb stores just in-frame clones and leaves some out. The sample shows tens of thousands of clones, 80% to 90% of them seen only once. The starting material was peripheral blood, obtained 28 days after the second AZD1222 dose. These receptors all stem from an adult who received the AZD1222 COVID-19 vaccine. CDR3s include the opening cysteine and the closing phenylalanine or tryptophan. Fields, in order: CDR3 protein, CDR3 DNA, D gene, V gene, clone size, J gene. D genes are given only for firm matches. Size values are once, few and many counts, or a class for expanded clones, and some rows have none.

CASNRTNTGELFF TGCGCCAGCAACCGAACGAACACCGGGGAGCTGTTTTTT - TRBV23-1 - TRBJ2-2
CASSFRTGRGSGNTIYF TGTGCCAGCAGCTTCCGGACCGGACGAGGCTCTGGAAACACCATATATTTT - TRBV9 once TRBJ1-3
CANSEGGRGEAFF TGTGCCAACTCAGAAGGGGGCAGAGGTGAAGCTTTCTTT TRBD1 TRBV2 - TRBJ1-1
CASSLGPAGGPAYF TGCGCCAGCAGCTTGGGGCCAGCGGGGGGGCCGGCGTACTTC TRBD2 TRBV5-1 - TRBJ2-5
CASSLGQGFGYTF TGTGCCAGCAGTCTGGGACAGGGGTTTGGCTACACCTTC TRBD1 TRBV12-3/TRBV12-4 - TRBJ1-2
CASSGRGGGIGTEAFF TGTGCCAGCTCCGGGAGAGGGGGCGGTATTGGCACTGAAGCTTTCTTT TRBD1 TRBV18 - TRBJ1-1
CASSGTTGAIYGYTF TGTGCCAGCAGCGGGACGACAGGGGCGATCTATGGCTACACCTTC TRBD1 TRBV6-5 - TRBJ1-2
CASSNGTDSNQPQHF TGCGCCAGCAGCAACGGGACGGATAGCAATCAGCCCCAGCATTTT - TRBV5-1 - TRBJ1-5
CASSLATGEKLFF TGTGCCAGCAGTTTAGCCACAGGGGAAAAACTGTTTTTT - TRBV12-3/TRBV12-4 - TRBJ1-4
CAWSVGHGMGNQPQHF TGTGCCTGGAGTGTGGGACACGGGATGGGGAATCAGCCCCAGCATTTT - TRBV30 - TRBJ1-5
CASSQAGETQYF TGTGCCAGCAGCCAAGCCGGGGAGACCCAGTACTTC - TRBV4-2 - TRBJ2-5
CASSLWGTYGYTF TGTGCCAGCAGTTTATGGGGTACCTATGGCTACACCTTC - TRBV27 few TRBJ1-2
CASSLAGGPGHEQFF TGTGCCAGCAGCTTAGCAGGGGGGCCGGGCCATGAGCAGTTCTTC - TRBV7-2 - TRBJ2-1
CASSLQYNQPQHF TGTGCCAGCAGCTTACAGTACAATCAGCCCCAGCATTTT - TRBV11-2 - TRBJ1-5
CASTEGIRNSPLHF TGTGCCAGTACAGAAGGGATTCGAAATTCACCCCTCCACTTT - TRBV19 - TRBJ1-6
CASSNRDLGTPLHF TGTGCCAGCAGCAACCGGGACTTGGGGACACCCCTCCACTTT - TRBV9 once TRBJ1-6
CAISDGNSPLHF TGTGCCATCAGTGACGGAAATTCACCCCTCCACTTT - TRBV10-3 - TRBJ1-6
CATSDRQRIGELFF TGTGCCACCAGTGATAGGCAGAGGATCGGGGAGCTGTTTTTT - TRBV24-1 - TRBJ2-2
CASSPTGTGGWHEQFF TGCGCCAGCAGCCCCACGGGGACAGGGGGGTGGCATGAGCAGTTCTTC TRBD1 TRBV4-1 - TRBJ2-1
CASSLILSAPHTQYF TGTGCCAGCAGCTTGATTTTAAGCGCCCCGCATACGCAGTATTTT - TRBV5-6 - TRBJ2-3
CASSPKRQVMNTEAFF TGTGCCAGCTCACCAAAAAGACAGGTTATGAACACTGAAGCTTTCTTT - TRBV18 - TRBJ1-1
CASSQDRQYGNTIYF TGCGCCAGCAGCCAAGATCGGCAGTACGGAAACACCATATATTTT - TRBV4-1 - TRBJ1-3
CASSYGQAYMNTEAFF TGTGCCAGCAGTTACGGGCAGGCTTACATGAACACTGAAGCTTTCTTT - TRBV6-2/TRBV6-3 - TRBJ1-1
CASSLTGGNEKLFF TGCGCCAGCAGCTTGACCGGAGGTAATGAAAAACTGTTTTTT - TRBV5-1 - TRBJ1-4
CASGVAGGMGEQFF TGTGCCAGCGGGGTAGCGGGAGGAATGGGTGAGCAGTTCTTC TRBD2 TRBV11-3 - TRBJ2-1
CASSFVQSTDTQYF TGCGCCAGCAGCTTTGTCCAGTCCACAGATACGCAGTATTTT - TRBV5-1 - TRBJ2-3
CASRKSGAKGNTIYF TGTGCCAGCAGGAAGTCGGGGGCTAAAGGAAACACCATATATTTT - TRBV27 - TRBJ1-3
CSVDRGLEGYTF TGCAGCGTTGACAGGGGGCTAGAGGGCTACACCTTC TRBD1 TRBV29-1 - TRBJ1-2
CASSLSGSSYNEQFF TGTGCCAGCAGTCTTAGCGGGAGCTCCTACAATGAGCAGTTCTTC TRBD2 TRBV6-2/TRBV6-3 - TRBJ2-1
CASQVGDWNTGELFF TGTGCCAGCCAGGTGGGGGACTGGAACACCGGGGAGCTGTTTTTT - TRBV9 - TRBJ2-2
CASSLGTGLSTGELFF TGCGCCAGCAGCTTGGGCACGGGACTCAGCACCGGGGAGCTGTTTTTT - TRBV5-1 - TRBJ2-2
CASSLVVRDGYTF TGCGCCAGCAGCTTGGTCGTTAGGGATGGCTACACCTTC - TRBV5-1 - TRBJ1-2
CASSLDRGSYNEQFF TGTGCCAGCAGCTTAGACCGGGGTAGCTACAATGAGCAGTTCTTC - TRBV11-2 - TRBJ2-1
CAWSVREAGTEAFF TGTGCCTGGAGTGTACGGGAGGCGGGCACTGAAGCTTTCTTT - TRBV30 - TRBJ1-1
CASRIRQLSSYNEQFF TGTGCCAGCAGGATCCGACAGCTGAGCTCCTACAATGAGCAGTTCTTC - TRBV28 - TRBJ2-1
CASRKGQGVGNEQFF TGTGCCAGCAGGAAGGGACAGGGAGTGGGGAATGAGCAGTTCTTC TRBD1 TRBV6-5 - TRBJ2-1
CASIPGHSNYGYTF TGTGCCAGCATCCCGGGACATTCTAACTATGGCTACACCTTC - TRBV2 - TRBJ1-2
CASSVGLRGAGNEKLFF TGTGCCAGCAGCGTAGGTCTCAGGGGGGCCGGTAATGAAAAACTGTTTTTT TRBD1 TRBV9 - TRBJ1-4
CASISPGTGGYTF TGTGCCAGTATCTCGCCCGGGACAGGGGGCTACACCTTC TRBD1 TRBV19 - TRBJ1-2
CASSSSTSGRYTDTQYF TGTGCCAGCAGCTCTTCCACTAGCGGGAGGTACACAGATACGCAGTATTTT TRBD2 TRBV11-3 - TRBJ2-3
CASSMGFYNEQFF TGTGCCAGCAGTATGGGTTTCTACAATGAGCAGTTCTTC - TRBV12-3/TRBV12-4 few TRBJ2-1
CASSLDRRINTGELFF TGCGCCAGCAGCTTGGACAGGAGGATTAACACCGGGGAGCTGTTTTTT - TRBV5-1 - TRBJ2-2
CASSQVGVPRETQYF TGCGCCAGCAGCCAAGTCGGGGTCCCTCGGGAGACCCAGTACTTC - TRBV4-3 - TRBJ2-5
CASSLVQGANNEQFF TGCGCCAGCAGCTTGGTACAGGGGGCTAATAATGAGCAGTTCTTC TRBD1 TRBV5-1 - TRBJ2-1
CASSLGPVGETQYF TGTGCCAGCAGCTTAGGCCCCGTGGGCGAGACCCAGTACTTC - TRBV7-9 - TRBJ2-5
CATSDRRDRVHTDTQYF TGTGCCACCAGTGATCGCCGGGACAGGGTTCACACAGATACGCAGTATTTT TRBD1 TRBV24-1 - TRBJ2-3
CASSHRGRDEKLFF TGTGCCAGCAGTCACAGGGGGCGGGATGAAAAACTGTTTTTT TRBD1 TRBV27 - TRBJ1-4
CASSPQDGTGELFF TGTGCCAGTAGCCCCCAGGACGGGACCGGGGAGCTGTTTTTT - TRBV19 - TRBJ2-2
CASSEWVDYGYTF TGTGCCAGCAGTGAATGGGTGGACTATGGCTACACCTTC - TRBV25-1 - TRBJ1-2
CATSSHGTGLGTQYF TGTGCCACCAGCTCCCACGGGACCGGCTTGGGTACGCAGTATTTT - TRBV15 - TRBJ2-3
CAWSTGANYGYTF TGTGCCTGGAGCACAGGGGCTAACTATGGCTACACCTTC TRBD1 TRBV30 - TRBJ1-2
CASSGTGMNTEAFF TGTGCCAGCAGCGGGACAGGGATGAACACTGAAGCTTTCTTT TRBD1 TRBV5-4 few TRBJ1-1
CASSPGPTGDYGYTF TGCGCCAGCAGCCCCGGACCCACAGGGGACTATGGCTACACCTTC TRBD1 TRBV5-1 - TRBJ1-2
CASSANRDQPQHF TGTGCCAGCAGTGCCAACCGGGATCAGCCCCAGCATTTT - TRBV12-3/TRBV12-4 - TRBJ1-5
CASSLDRNEKLFF TGCGCCAGCAGCTTGGACAGAAATGAAAAACTGTTTTTT - TRBV5-1 - TRBJ1-4
CASTTTLGLHSYEQYF TGTGCCAGCACCACCACTCTGGGGCTCCACTCCTACGAGCAGTACTTC - TRBV28 - TRBJ2-7
CASGVGTALGTQYF TGTGCTAGTGGTGTCGGGACAGCACTGGGGACCCAGTACTTC TRBD1 TRBV12-5 - TRBJ2-5
CASSVGTIAKNIQYF TGTGCCAGCAGCGTAGGGACCATAGCCAAAAACATTCAGTACTTC - TRBV9 - TRBJ2-4
CAIRGGDSGNTIYF TGTGCCATCAGGGGAGGTGACTCTGGAAACACCATATATTTT - TRBV10-3 - TRBJ1-3